The 5 T cell receptor beta chains reported below all come from one sample, sequenced in a study of T cells in Graves' hyperthyroidism and ophthalmopathy. It was RNA transcripts that yielded the amplified TCR beta CDR3 regions. The HTBI primer set drove a first-round RT-PCR of the TCR CDR3. TCRdb reanalysed the multiplex PCR reads using MiXCR and keeps one entry per CDR3 protein. Of hundreds of thousands of distinct CDR3 sequences detected, around a quarter appear once; the ten largest clones hold around 11%. Input material: blood. Every receptor here comes from a woman in her 30s with Graves' ophthalmopathy.

In its sample, this clonotype was seen many times. J is TRBJ1-1 and V is TRBV20-1; tentatively, D is TRBD1 (6 bases). Trimming shortened V by 6 bases and J by 10 bases, and 21 bases separated the two germline ends. Germline CDR1 DFQATT, CDR2 SNEGSKA (reference sequence). The CDR3 totals 13 residues. In DNA, the CDR3 is TGCAGTGCGGCCGACAGGTCAATATTGGGAGCTTTCTTT. It is translated as CSAADRSILGAFF.

The chain combines TRBV20-1 with TRBJ2-2, with D possibly matching TRBD2 (6 bases). This CDR3 is 16 amino acids long. The germline V gene has CDR1 DFQATT and CDR2 SNEGSKA (reference sequence). V was shortened by 2 bases and J by 3 bases, with 16 bases between the two germline ends. CDR3 loop: CSARPTSRGDTGELFF. CDR3 in DNA: TGCAGTGCTAGACCTACTAGCAGAGGGGACACCGGGGAGCTGTTTTTT.

At least ten counts were recorded for this clonotype. V gene TRBV6-2 or TRBV6-3 combines with J gene TRBJ1-2; TRBD1 agrees at 9 bases. The germline V gene has CDR1 MNHEY and CDR2 SVGEGT. Trimming cost V 7 bases and J 5 bases; bases outside gene matches: 11. The CDR3 spans 15 residues. CDR3 residues: CASNHRGRAYYGYTF. The CDR3 nucleotides are TGTGCCAGCAACCACAGGGGGCGCGCTTATTATGGCTACACCTTC.

This clonotype was seen at least ten times. This sequence joins TRBV6-2 or TRBV6-3 and TRBJ1-2; no definite D call. Germline CDR1 reads MNHEY; CDR2 reads SVGEGT. This CDR3 region has 13 residues. Trimming shortened V by 7 bases and J by 5 bases, and 14 bases separated the two germline ends. The CDR3 DNA follows: TGTGCCAGCACGACGGACTCCTGGTATGGCTACACCTTC. This gives the protein CASTTDSWYGYTF.

This clonotype appeared many times. A read error may explain this, as a much larger clone is one base away. V usage is TRBV27 and J usage is TRBJ1-1; D gene uncertain. From germline, CDR1 is MNHEY and CDR2 SMNVEV (reference sequence). V lost 5 bases and J 1 base, leaving 5 bases between the germline ends. CDR3 length equals 12 residues. CDR3 sequence: CASSVQNTEAFF. The DNA for the CDR3 is TGTGCCAGCAGTGTACAGAACACTGAAGCTTTCTTT.